This T cell receptor beta chain was sequenced during a study of T cells in Graves' hyperthyroidism and ophthalmopathy. The V segment lost 5 bases and the J segment 9 bases; nucleotides outside the gene matches: 14. The germline V gene encodes CDR1 SEHNR and CDR2 FQNEAQ (reference sequence). The CDR3 consists of 15 residues. RNA transcripts served as the template for amplifying TCR beta CDR3 regions. The HTBI primer set served for first-round RT-PCR of the TCR CDR3. One entry per CDR3 protein, called by TCRdb with MiXCR from the multiplex PCR reads. The table records about 560,000 distinct CDR3 sequences, more than 45% of them present only once.

The chain carries TRBV7-9 and TRBJ2-5; 8 bases are shared with TRBD1. Sequencing was performed on peripheral blood or thyroid tissue (not recorded which). The receptor's source is a woman between 18 and 30 years old with Graves' hyperthyroidism. The CDR3 loop reads CASSLGQGGGQPQYF. As DNA, the CDR3 is TGTGCCAGCAGCCTAGGACAGGGCGGAGGTCAGCCCCAGTACTTC. Filled out from reference TRBV7-9 and TRBJ2-5, the complete variable domain reads DTGVSQNPRHKITKRGQNVTFRCDPISEHNRLYWYRQTLGQGPEFLTYFQNEAQLEKSRLLSDRFSAERPKGSFSTLEIQRTEQGDSAMYLCASSLGQGGGQPQYFGPGTRLLVL.